The clone carrying this T cell receptor beta chain was seen once. The antigen is undetermined. Partitioning of CD4+ cells yielded a CD45RA+ naive subset and a CD45RA-negative memory subset. This entry comes from a study of shared clonotypes between healthy human individuals. About the study: CD4 naive and memory got three plates each, CD8 naive two, CD8 memory one. Whole-study results and caveats: Memory subsets generally showed lower estimated richness than naive subsets. It was the non-shared clonotypes that had lower generation probabilities than clonotypes shared by all four donors.

Per germline, CDR1 SGHAT and CDR2 FQNNGV. V was cut by 4 bases and J by 5 bases, with 12 bases left in between. The CDR3 is made up of 13 amino acids. Profiled with immunoSEQ multiplex PCR; TCRdb holds only in-frame clones, not every one. The sample includes about 1.5 million clones, roughly 95% of them seen just once. Sequenced: naive CD4+ T cells sorted from blood. Subset here: CD45RA+ positively selected. This receptor was identified in a man aged 25 to 40 in good health. The chain has TRBV11-2 and TRBJ2-7; D is unresolved. The CDR3 sequence is CASSSRRYHEQYF. In DNA form, the CDR3 reads TGTGCCAGCAGCTCCCGAAGGTACCACGAGCAGTACTTC.